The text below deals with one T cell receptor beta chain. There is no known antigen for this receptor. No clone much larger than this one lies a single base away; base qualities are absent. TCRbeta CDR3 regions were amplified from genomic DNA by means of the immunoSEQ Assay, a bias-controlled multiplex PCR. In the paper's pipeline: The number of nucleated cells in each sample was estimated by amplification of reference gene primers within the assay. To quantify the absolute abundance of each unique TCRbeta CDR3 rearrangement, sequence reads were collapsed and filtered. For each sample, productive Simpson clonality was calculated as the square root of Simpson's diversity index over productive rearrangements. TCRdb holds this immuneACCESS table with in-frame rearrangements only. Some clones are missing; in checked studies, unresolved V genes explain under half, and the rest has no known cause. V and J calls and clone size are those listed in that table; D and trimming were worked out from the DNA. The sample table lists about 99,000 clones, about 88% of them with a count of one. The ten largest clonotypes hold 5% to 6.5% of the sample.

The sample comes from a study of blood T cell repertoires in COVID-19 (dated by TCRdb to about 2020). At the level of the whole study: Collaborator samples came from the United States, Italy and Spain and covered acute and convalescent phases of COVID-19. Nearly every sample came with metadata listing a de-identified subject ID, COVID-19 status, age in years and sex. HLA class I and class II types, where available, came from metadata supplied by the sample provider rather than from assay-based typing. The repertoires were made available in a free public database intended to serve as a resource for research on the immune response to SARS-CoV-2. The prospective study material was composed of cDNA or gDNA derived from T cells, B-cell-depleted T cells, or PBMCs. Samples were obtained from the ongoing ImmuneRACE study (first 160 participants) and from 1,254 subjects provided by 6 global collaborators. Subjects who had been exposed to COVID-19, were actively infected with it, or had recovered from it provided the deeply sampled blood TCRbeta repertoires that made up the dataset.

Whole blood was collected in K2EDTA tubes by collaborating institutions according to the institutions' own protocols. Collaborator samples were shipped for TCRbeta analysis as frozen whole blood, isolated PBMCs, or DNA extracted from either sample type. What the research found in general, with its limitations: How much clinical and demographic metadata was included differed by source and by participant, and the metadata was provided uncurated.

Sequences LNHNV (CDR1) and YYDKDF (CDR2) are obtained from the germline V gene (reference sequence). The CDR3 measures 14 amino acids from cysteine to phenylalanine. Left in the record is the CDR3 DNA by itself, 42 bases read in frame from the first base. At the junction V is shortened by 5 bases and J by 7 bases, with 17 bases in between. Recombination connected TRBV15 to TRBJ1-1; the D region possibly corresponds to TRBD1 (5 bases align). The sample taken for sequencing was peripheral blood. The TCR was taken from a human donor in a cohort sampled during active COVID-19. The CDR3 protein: CATSSPRGGNEAFF. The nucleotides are TGTGCCACCAGCTCCCCCCGCGGGGGGAATGAAGCTTTCTTT.